This T cell receptor (beta chain) derives from a study of cytomegalovirus exposure and HLA in healthy donors. Study background: Clustering assigned 81% of the roughly 400 genotyped donors to the Caucasian-associated ancestry cluster.

PCR primers comprised 60 Vbeta and 13 Jbeta primers. Using immunoSEQ multiplex PCR, the repertoire was profiled, and TCRdb retains in-frame clones only, with some absent. The sample has about 150,000 clones, approximately 80% seen once; the top ten hold about 5%. This receptor was obtained from a man aged 30 to 39 in good health and CMV-seropositive. The source material was PBMCs.

Here the CDR3 reads CASSPPGDNEQFF. Here the CDR3 DNA reads TGTGCCAGTAGTCCCCCGGGGGACAATGAGCAGTTCTTC. The chain employs TRBV19 and TRBJ2-1; tentatively, D is TRBD2 (6 bases). The ends were cut back, 5 bases at V and 5 bases at J, with 10 bases in the middle. The CDR3 extends over 13 amino acids. The germline V gene has CDR1 LNHDA and CDR2 SQIVND (reference sequence).